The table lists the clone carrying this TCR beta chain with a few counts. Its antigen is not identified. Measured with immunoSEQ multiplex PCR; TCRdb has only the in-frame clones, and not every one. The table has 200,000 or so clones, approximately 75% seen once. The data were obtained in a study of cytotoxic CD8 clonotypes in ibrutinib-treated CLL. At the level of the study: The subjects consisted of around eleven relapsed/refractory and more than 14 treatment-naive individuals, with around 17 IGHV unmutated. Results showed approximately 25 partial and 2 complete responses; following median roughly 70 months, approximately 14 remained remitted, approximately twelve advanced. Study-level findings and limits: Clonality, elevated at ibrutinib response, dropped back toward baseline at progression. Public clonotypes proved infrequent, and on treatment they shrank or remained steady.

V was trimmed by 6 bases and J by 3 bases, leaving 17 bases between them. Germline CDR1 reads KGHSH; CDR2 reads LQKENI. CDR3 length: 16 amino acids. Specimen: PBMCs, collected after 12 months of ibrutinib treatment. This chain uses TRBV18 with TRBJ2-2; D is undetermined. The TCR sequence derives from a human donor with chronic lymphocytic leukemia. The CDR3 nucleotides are TGTGCCAGCTCCCTCAGGTCTCGGGTTGACACCGGGGAGCTGTTTTTT. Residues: CASSLRSRVDTGELFF.